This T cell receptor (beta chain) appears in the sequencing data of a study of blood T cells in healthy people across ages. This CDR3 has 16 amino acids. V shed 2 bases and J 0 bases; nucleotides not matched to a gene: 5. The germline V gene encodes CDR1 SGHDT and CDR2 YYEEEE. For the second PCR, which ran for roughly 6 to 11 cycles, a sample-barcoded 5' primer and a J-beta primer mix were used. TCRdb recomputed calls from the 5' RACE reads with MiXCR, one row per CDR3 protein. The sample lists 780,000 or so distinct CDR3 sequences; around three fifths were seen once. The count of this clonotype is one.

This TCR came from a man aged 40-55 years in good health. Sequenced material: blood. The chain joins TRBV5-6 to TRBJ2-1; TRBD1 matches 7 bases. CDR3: CASSFGQVSSYNEQFF. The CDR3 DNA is TGTGCCAGCAGCTTTGGACAGGTCAGCTCCTACAATGAGCAGTTCTTC.